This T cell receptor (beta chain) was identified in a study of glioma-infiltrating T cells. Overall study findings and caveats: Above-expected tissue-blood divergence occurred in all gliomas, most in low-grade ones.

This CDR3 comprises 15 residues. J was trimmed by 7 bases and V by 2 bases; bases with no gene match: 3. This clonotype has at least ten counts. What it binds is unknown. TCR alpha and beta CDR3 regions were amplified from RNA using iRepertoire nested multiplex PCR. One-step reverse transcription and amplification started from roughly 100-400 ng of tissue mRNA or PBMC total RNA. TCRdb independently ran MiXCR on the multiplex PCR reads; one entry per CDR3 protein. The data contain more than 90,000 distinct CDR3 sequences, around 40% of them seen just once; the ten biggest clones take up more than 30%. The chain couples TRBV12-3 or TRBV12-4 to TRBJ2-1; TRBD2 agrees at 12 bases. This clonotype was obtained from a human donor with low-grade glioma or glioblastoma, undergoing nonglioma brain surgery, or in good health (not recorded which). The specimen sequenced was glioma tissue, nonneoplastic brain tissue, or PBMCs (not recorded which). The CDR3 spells CASSLRTSGANEQFF. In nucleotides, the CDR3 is TGTGCCAGCAGTTTAAGGACTAGCGGGGCAAATGAGCAGTTCTTC.